Included here is one TCR beta chain sequence, with context. Its cognate antigen has yet to be identified. The sample holds no much larger clone one base away, and base qualities are not on file. Cut back by 0 bases and 7 bases, the V and J ends lie 16 bases apart. From the cysteine up to the phenylalanine, the CDR3 has a length of 15 residues. Only CDR3 DNA remains: 45 bases, in frame from the first base. CDR1 and CDR2 are read off the germline V gene (reference sequence) as SGHKS and YYEKEE. The sample comes from a study of technical replicates of blood from a few donors (dated by TCRdb to the late 2010s). Libraries were built with the immunoSEQ multiplex PCR assay. Imported from immuneACCESS, the table was reduced by TCRdb to in-frame sequences with V and J called. These copies leave out some clones; in studies compared against another copy, an unresolved V gene accounts for under half, and the cause of the remainder is not known. For this sample the table gives 75,000 to 90,000 clones, of which about 90% were detected only once. About 0.35% of the sample is in the top ten clones.

Sequenced input: T cells isolated from PBMCs. This TCR was recovered from a human donor in good health. The chain links TRBV5-5 with TRBJ1-1, with the D gene not clear enough to name. This receptor has the CDR3 CASSLGGGYGDEAFF. The nucleotide sequence reads TGTGCCAGCAGCTTGGGCGGAGGGTACGGGGATGAAGCTTTCTTT.